This T cell receptor beta chain derives from a study of shared clonotypes between healthy human individuals. Across the study: Donor composition was a couple of women and a few men, aged 18 to 49.

The CDR3 length is 17 residues. Looked up from germline, CDR1 is SSHAT and CDR2 is FNYEAQ (reference sequence). Trimming removed 5 bases at V and 3 bases at J, with 17 bases between. Broader study findings: Naive CD4 clonotype sharing across a few donors was roughly 5%.

A word on this clone: What it binds is not known.

Original processing methods: ImmunoSEQ supplied junction-only sequences lacking quality scores, so filtering was different. This table comes from immunoSEQ multiplex PCR, and its TCRdb copy is limited to in-frame clones, with some not included. For V, J and clone size, that table is used; D and trimming come from the DNA. The table lists 2 million to 2.5 million clones, under 95% of them singletons, with 0.36% in the top ten. Sequenced material: naive CD4+ T cells from PBMCs. The subset here: CD45RA+ positively selected. The TCR originated in a man aged 18 to 30 in good health. Some clones in this sample may be carry-over from other donors' samples. The V gene is TRBV7-7, the J gene TRBJ2-6; D possibly corresponds to TRBD2 (7 bases). The CDR3 region is CASSPSGGRGGANVLTF. The CDR3 DNA is TGTGCCAGCAGCCCGTCCGGGGGGCGCGGTGGGGCCAACGTCCTGACTTTC. The complete variable domain, with remaining parts taken from reference TRBV7-7 and TRBJ2-6, reads GAGVSQSPRYKVTKRGQDVTLRCDPISSHATLYWYQQALGQGPEFLTYFNYEAQPDKSGLPSDRFSAERPEGSISTLTIQRTEQRDSAMYRCASSPSGGRGGANVLTFGAGSRLTVL.